This T cell receptor (beta chain) originates from a study of CD8 T cells in ankylosing spondylitis. Quantitative 5'-RACE with molecular barcodes produced the TCR beta libraries. TCRdb recomputed calls from the 5' RACE reads with MiXCR, one row per CDR3 protein. The sample has 150,000 to 200,000 distinct CDR3 sequences, 10% to 15% seen once. Whole-study findings and limits: The study identified a TCR beta motif of under ten highly homologous variants that appeared characteristic of ankylosing spondylitis blood. It was reported that disease-linked clones were significantly enriched in matched ankylosing spondylitis synovial fluid.

CDR3 length: 13 residues. Trimming took off 2 bases at V and 6 bases at J, with 11 bases between the two ends. Germline V gene lookup returns CDR1 DFQATT and CDR2 SNEGSKA (reference sequence). Many counts were recorded for this clonotype. Its antigen is not identified. The origin of this receptor is a female donor with ankylosing spondylitis or in good health (not recorded which). The sequencing sample was made of blood, either unsorted or a sorted T cell fraction (not recorded which). This chain uses TRBV20-1 with TRBJ2-1; D not certain. CDR3 sequence: CSARWLSVNEQFF. Written as DNA, the CDR3 is TGCAGTGCTAGATGGCTGTCCGTCAATGAGCAGTTCTTC.